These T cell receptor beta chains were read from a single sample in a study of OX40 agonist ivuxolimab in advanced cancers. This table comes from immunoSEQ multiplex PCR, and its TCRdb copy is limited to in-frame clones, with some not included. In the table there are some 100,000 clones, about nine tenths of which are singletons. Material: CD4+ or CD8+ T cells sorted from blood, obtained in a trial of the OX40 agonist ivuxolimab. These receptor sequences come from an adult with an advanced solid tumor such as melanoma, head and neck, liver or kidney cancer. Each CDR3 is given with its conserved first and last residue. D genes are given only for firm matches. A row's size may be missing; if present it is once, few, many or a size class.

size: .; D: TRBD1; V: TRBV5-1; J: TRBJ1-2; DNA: TGCGCCAGCAGCACAGACAGGGGCGCCTATTATGGCTACACCTTC; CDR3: CASSTDRGAYYGYTF
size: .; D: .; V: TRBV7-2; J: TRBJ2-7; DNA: TGTGCCAGCAACCCCGGTGGGCCATCCTACGAGCAGTACTTC; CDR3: CASNPGGPSYEQYF
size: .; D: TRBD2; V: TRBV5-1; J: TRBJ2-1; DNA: TGCGCCAGCAGCTTGGGACTAGCGGGAGATGAACGGTTCTTC; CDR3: CASSLGLAGDERFF
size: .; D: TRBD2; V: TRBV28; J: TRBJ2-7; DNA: TGTGCCAGCAGTTTGGCGGGAGAGATTTACGAGCAGTACTTC; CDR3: CASSLAGEIYEQYF
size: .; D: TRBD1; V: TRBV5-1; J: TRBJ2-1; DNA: TGCGCCAGCAGCGGACAGGCCCTTAATGAGCAGTTCTTC; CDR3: CASSGQALNEQFF
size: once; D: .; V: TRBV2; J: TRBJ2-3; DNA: TGTGCCCCCCTTGGGGGCCACACAGATACGCAGTATTTT; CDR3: CAPLGGHTDTQYF
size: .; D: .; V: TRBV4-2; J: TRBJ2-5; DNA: TGTGCCAGCAGCCAAGATTGGGCGGGAACGCAAGAGACCCAGTACTTC; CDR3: CASSQDWAGTQETQYF
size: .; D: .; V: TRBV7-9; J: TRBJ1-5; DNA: TGTGCCAGCAGCTTAGGGGGCTCGACAGATAGCAATCAGCCCCAGCATTTT; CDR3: CASSLGGSTDSNQPQHF
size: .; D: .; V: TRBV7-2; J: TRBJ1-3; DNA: TGTGCCAGCAGGGAGGGCGGGTTTGGAAACACCATATATTTT; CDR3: CASREGGFGNTIYF
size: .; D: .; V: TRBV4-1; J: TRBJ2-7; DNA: TGCGCCAGCGCTTTTAACCCGGACAGCGCCTACGAGCAGTACTTC; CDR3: CASAFNPDSAYEQYF
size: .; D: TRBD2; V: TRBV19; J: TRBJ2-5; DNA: TGTGCCAGTGGGGGGGGAGGGCCCGAGACCCAGTACTTC; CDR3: CASGGGGPETQYF
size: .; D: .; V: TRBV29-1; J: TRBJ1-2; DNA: TGCAGCGTTAGGGGGTGGTTCGTAAATGGCTACACCTTC; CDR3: CSVRGWFVNGYTF
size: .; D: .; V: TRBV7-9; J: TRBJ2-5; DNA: TGTGCCAGCAGCTTTTCGCCAATGGAGATGACCCAGTACTTC; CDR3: CASSFSPMEMTQYF
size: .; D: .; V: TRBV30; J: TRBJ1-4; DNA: TGTGCCTGGAGGGCCGACCAGGAAAAACTGTTTTTT; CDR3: CAWRADQEKLFF
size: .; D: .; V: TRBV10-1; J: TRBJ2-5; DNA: TGCGCCAGCAGCGACGCACAAGAGACCCAGTACTTC; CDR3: CASSDAQETQYF
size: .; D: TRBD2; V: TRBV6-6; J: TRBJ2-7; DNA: TGTGCCAGCAGTCCTGAGTTTCGGGGGGCCTACGAGCAGTACTTC; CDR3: CASSPEFRGAYEQYF
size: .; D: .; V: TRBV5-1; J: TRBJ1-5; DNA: TGCGCCAGCAGCTTGGCCTTCGGGAGCAATCAGCCCCAGCATTTT; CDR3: CASSLAFGSNQPQHF
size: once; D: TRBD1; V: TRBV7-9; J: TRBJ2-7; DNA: TGTGCCAGCAGCCCCGGGACAGGGTTCGCCTACGAGCAGTACTTC; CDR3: CASSPGTGFAYEQYF
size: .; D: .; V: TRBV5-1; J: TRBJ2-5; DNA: TGCGCCAGCAGCTTCGAGGACAGACAAGAGACCCAGTACTTC; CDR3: CASSFEDRQETQYF
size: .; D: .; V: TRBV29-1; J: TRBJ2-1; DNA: TGCAGCGTTGGGGGACGAGCAGGACTTGAGCAGTTCTTC; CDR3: CSVGGRAGLEQFF
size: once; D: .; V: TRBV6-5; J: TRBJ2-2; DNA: TGTGCCAGCAGTTACAAAGTTACGCGAGACACCGGGGAGCTGTTTTTT; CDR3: CASSYKVTRDTGELFF
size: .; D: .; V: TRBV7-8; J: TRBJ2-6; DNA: TGTGCCAGCAGCTTAGACGGCGGAGTATCTGGGGCCAACGTCCTGACTTTC; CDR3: CASSLDGGVSGANVLTF
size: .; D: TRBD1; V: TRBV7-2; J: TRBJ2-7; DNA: TGTGCCAGCAGCATCCATAGGACAGGGGGAATCTACGAGCAGTACTTC; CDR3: CASSIHRTGGIYEQYF
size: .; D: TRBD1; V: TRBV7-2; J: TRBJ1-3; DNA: TGTGCCAGCAGCCCCCGACAGGGCCCTGGAAACACCATATATTTT; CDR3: CASSPRQGPGNTIYF
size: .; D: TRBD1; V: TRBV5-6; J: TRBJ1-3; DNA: TGTGCCAGCAGCTGGGGGAAAGCCGGGACAGGGGAGAACACCATATATTTT; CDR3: CASSWGKAGTGENTIYF
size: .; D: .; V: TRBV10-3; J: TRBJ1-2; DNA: TGTGCCATCAGTGAGTCGACAAGCCAGGGCGGAGGCTACACCTTC; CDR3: CAISESTSQGGGYTF
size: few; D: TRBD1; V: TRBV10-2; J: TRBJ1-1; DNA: TGCGCCAGCAGCCCAACAGGGGAAAGAGCTTTCTTT; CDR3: CASSPTGERAFF
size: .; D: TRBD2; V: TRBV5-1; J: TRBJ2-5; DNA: TGCGCCAGCAGCCCACTGACGGGACTAGCGGGAGAGGCCCAGTACTTC; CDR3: CASSPLTGLAGEAQYF
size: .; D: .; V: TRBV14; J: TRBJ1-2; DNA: TGTGCCAGCAGCCAACTTCAGGGTGGATACGGCTACACCTTC; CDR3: CASSQLQGGYGYTF
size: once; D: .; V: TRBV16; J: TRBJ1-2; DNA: TGTGCCAGCAGCCAGGGACGACAGGTTAACTATGGCTACACCTTC; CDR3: CASSQGRQVNYGYTF
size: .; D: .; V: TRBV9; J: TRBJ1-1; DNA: TGTGCCAGCAGCGTAGACAGCCATACTGAAGCTTTCTTT; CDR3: CASSVDSHTEAFF
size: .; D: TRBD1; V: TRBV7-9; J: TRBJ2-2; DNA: TGTGCCAGCAGCCTCGGGACAGGGGGAGTAGACGGGGAGCTGTTTTTT; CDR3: CASSLGTGGVDGELFF
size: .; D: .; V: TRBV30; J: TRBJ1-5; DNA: TGTGCCTGGAGTCCACAACACTATCAGCCCCAGCATTTT; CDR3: CAWSPQHYQPQHF
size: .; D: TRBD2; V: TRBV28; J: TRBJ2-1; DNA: TGTGCCAGCAGCCTGACTAGCGGAGGTTCCTACAATGAGCAGTTCTTC; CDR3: CASSLTSGGSYNEQFF
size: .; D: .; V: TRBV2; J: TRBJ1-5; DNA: TGTGCCAGCAGTGGCCCCTTGCTGAATCAGCCCCAGCATTTT; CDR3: CASSGPLLNQPQHF
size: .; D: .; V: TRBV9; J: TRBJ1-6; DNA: TGTGCCAGCAACGGTGGAGCGGATTCACCCCTCCACTTT; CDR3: CASNGGADSPLHF
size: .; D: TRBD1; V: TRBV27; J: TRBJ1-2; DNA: TGTGCCAGCAGTCCGGGACAGGGGTCGGATAACTATGGCTACACCTTC; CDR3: CASSPGQGSDNYGYTF
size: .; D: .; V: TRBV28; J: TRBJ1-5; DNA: TGTGCCAGCAGTACCGACCCGAGGAGAAGCAATCAGCCCCAGCATTTT; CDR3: CASSTDPRRSNQPQHF
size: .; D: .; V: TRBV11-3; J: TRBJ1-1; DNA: TGTGCCAGCAGCCAGGCAGATAAGCACACTGAAGCTTTCTTT; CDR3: CASSQADKHTEAFF
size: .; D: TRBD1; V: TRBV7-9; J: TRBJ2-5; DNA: TGTGCCAGCAGCTCGGACAGGGGGATAGAGACCCAGTACTTC; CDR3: CASSSDRGIETQYF
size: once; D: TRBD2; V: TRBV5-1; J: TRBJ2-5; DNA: TGCGCCAGCAGCTTGGAGGGGGACACTCTACTAGCGGGAGGTCTTCCCCCAGGGACCCAGTACTTC; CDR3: CASSLEGDTLLAGGLPPGTQYF
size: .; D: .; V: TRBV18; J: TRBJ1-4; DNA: TGTGCCAGCTCACCCGGGACTAATGAAAAACTGTTTTTT; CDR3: CASSPGTNEKLFF